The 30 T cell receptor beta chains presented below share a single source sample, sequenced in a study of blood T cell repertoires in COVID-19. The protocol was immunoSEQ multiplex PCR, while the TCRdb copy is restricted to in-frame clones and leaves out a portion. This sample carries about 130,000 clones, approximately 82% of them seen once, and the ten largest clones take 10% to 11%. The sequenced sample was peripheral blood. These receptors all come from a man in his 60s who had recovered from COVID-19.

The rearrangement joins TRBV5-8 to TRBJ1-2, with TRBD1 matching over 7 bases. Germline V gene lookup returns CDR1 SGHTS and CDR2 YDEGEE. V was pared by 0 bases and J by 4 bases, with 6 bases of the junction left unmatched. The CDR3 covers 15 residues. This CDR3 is CASSLGQDRSYGYTF. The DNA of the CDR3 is TGTGCCAGCAGCTTGGGGCAGGACAGGTCCTATGGCTACACCTTC.

This CDR3 is CASSLTSTGKETQYF. CDR3 sequence (DNA): TGTGCCAGCAGCCTGACCTCCACAGGGAAGGAGACCCAGTACTTC. J is TRBJ2-5 and V is TRBV5-6; the D gene is possibly TRBD1 (6 bases). Deletions cut 4 bases from V and 5 bases from J, with 18 bases between. Germline V lookup: CDR1 SGHDT, CDR2 YYEEEE. This CDR3 has 15 amino acids.

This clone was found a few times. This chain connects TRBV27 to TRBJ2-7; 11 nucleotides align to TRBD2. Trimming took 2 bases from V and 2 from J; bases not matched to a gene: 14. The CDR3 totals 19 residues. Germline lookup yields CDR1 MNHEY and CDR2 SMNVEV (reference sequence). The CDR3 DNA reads TGTGCCAGCAGTTTAAGGCCCCAGGGGGTAGCGGGAGGGCCCTACGAGCAGTACTTC. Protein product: CASSLRPQGVAGGPYEQYF.

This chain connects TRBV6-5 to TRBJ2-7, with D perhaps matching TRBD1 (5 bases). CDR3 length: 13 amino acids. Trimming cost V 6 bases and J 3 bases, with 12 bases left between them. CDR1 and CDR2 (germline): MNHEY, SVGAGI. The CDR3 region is CASRGPINYEQYF. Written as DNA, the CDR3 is TGTGCCAGCAGGGGGCCGATAAACTACGAGCAGTACTTC.

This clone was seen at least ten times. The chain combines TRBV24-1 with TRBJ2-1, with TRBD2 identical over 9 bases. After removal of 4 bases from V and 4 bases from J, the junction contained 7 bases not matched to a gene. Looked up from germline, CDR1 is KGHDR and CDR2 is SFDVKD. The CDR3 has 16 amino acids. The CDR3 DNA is TGTGCCACCAGTGAGGTCGGGACTAGCAGGTACAATGAGCAGTTCTTC. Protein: CATSEVGTSRYNEQFF.

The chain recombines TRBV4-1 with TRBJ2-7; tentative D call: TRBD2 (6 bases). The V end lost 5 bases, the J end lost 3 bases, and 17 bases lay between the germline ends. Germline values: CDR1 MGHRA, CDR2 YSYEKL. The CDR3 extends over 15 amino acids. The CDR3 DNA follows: TGCGCCAGCAGCACAGAGCCGGGACTGAGCTACGAGCAGTACTTC. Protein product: CASSTEPGLSYEQYF.

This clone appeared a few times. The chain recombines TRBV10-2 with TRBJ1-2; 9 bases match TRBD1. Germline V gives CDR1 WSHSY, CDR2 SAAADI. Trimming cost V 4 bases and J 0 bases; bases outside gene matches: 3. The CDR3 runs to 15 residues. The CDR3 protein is CASSGWTGANYGYTF. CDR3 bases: TGCGCCAGCAGTGGGTGGACAGGGGCTAACTATGGCTACACCTTC.

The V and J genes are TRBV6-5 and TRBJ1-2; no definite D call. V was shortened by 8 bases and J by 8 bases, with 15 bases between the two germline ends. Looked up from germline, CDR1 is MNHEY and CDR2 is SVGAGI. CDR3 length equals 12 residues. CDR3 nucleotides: TGTGCCAGCCGGCGGGCTACTTCAGGCTACACCTTC. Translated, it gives CASRRATSGYTF.

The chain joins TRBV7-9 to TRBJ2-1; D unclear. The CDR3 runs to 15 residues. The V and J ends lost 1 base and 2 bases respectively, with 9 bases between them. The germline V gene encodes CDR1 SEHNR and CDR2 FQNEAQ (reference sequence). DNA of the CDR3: TGTGCCAGCAGCTTAGTCGAACTACCCTACAATGAGCAGTTCTTC. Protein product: CASSLVELPYNEQFF. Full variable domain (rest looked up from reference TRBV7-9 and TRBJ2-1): DTGVSQNPRHKITKRGQNVTFRCDPISEHNRLYWYRQTLGQGPEFLTYFQNEAQLEKSRLLSDRFSAERPKGSFSTLEIQRTEQGDSAMYLCASSLVELPYNEQFFGPGTRLTVL.

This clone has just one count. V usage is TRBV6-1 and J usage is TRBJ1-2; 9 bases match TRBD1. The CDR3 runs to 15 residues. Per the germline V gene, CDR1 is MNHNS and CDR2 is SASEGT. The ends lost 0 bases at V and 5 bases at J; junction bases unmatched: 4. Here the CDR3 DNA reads TGTGCCAGCAGTGAAGCTGAGGGACAGGGTTATGGCTACACCTTC. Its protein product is CASSEAEGQGYGYTF.

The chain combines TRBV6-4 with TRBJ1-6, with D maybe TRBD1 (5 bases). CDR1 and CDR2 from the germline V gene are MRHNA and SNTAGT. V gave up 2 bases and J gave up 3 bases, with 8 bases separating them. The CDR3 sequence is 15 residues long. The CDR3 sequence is CASSDRGGYNSPLHF. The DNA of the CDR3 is TGTGCCAGCAGTGACAGGGGAGGCTATAATTCACCCCTCCACTTT.

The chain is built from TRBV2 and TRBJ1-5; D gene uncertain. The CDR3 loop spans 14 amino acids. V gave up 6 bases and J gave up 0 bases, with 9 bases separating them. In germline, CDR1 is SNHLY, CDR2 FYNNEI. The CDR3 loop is CASSEVYSNQPQHF. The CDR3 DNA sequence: TGTGCCAGCAGCGAGGTGTATAGCAATCAGCCCCAGCATTTT.

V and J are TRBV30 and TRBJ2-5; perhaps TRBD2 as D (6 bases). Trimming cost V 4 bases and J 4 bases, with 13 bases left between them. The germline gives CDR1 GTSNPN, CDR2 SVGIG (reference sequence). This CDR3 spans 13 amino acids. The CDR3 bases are TGTGCCTGGACCCCCGGGCGGGGAGAGACCCAGTACTTC. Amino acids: CAWTPGRGETQYF.

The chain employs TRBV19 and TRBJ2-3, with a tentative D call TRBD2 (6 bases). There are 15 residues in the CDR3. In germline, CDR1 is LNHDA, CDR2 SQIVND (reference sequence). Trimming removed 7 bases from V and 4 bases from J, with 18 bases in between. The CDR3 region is CASTTLRGGADTQYF. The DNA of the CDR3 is TGTGCCAGTACCACCCTACGGGGAGGAGCAGATACGCAGTATTTT.

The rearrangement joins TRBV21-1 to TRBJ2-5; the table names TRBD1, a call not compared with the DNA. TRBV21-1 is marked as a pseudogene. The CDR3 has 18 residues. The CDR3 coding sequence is TGTGCCAGCAGCTTGGGACAGGCAGGAGGGAGGGCTGAGAAGACCCAGTACTTC. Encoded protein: CASSLGQAGGRAEKTQYF.

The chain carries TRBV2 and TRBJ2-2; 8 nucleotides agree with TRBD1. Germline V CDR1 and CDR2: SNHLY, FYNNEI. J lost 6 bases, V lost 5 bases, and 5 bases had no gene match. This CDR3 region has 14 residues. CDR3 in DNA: TGTGCCAGCAGTAGAGGACAGGGTTCCGGGGAGCTGTTTTTT. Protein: CASSRGQGSGELFF.

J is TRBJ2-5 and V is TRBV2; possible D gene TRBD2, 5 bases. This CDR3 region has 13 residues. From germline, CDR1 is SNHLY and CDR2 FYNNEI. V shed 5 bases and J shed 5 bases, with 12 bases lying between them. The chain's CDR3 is CASSPDPGETQYF. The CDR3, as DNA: TGTGCCAGCAGTCCGGATCCGGGGGAGACCCAGTACTTC.

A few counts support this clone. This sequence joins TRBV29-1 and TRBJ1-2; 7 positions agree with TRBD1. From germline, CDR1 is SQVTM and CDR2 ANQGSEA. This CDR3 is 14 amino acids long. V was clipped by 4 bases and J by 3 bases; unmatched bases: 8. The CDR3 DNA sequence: TGCAGCGTTGGAGACAGGGACAAGGACTATGGCTACACCTTC. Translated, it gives CSVGDRDKDYGYTF.

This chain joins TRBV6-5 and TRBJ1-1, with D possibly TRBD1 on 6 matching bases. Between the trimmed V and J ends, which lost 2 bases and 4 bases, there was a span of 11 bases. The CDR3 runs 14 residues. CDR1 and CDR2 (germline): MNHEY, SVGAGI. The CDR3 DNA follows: TGTGCCAGCAGTTACCGCCAGGGGATCACTGAAGCTTTCTTT. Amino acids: CASSYRQGITEAFF.

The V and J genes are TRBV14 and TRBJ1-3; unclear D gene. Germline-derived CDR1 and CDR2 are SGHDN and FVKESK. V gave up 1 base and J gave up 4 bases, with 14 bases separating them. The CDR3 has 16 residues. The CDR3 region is CASSQGLGSGGNTIYF. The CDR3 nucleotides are TGTGCCAGCAGCCAAGGGCTCGGGAGTGGAGGAAACACCATATATTTT.

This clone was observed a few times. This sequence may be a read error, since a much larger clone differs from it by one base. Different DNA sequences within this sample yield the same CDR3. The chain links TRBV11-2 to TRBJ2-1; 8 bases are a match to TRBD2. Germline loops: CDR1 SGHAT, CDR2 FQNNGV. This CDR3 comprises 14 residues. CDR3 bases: TGTGCCAGCCGCTTGCGGGGGGCGGGGGGCCAGCAGTTCTTC. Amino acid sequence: CASRLRGAGGQQFF.

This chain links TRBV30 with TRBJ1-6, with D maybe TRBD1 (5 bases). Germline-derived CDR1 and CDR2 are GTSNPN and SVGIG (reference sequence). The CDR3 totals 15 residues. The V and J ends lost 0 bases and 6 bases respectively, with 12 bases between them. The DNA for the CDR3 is TGTGCCTGGAGTGTAGGGGAGGGCGGTAATTCACCCCTCCACTTT. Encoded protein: CAWSVGEGGNSPLHF.

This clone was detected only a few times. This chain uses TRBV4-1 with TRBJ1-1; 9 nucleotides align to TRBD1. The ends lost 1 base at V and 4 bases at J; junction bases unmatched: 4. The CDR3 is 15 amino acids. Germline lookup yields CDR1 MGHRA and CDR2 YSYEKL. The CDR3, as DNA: TGCGCCAGCAGCCAAGGGGACAGGGTAGCCACTGAAGCTTTCTTT. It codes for CASSQGDRVATEAFF.

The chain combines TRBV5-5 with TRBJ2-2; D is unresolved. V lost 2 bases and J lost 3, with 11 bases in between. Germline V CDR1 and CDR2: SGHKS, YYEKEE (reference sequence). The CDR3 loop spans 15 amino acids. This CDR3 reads CASSFRVTDTGELFF. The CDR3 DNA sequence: TGTGCCAGCAGCTTCCGGGTCACGGACACCGGGGAGCTGTTTTTT.

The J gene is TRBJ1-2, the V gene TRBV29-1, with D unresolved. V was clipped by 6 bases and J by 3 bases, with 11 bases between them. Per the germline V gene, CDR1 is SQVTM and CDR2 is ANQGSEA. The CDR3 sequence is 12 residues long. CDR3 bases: TGCAGCGTCTCATTCGGTGACTATGGCTACACCTTC. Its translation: CSVSFGDYGYTF.

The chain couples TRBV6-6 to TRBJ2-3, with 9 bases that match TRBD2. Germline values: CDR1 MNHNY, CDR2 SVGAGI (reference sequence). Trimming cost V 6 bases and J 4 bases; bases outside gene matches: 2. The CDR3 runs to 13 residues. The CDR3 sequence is CASRRGGADTQYF. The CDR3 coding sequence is TGTGCCAGCAGGCGGGGGGGCGCAGATACGCAGTATTTT.

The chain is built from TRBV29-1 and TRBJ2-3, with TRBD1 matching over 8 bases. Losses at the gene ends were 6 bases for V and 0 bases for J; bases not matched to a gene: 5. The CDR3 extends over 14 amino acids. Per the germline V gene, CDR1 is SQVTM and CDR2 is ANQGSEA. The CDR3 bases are TGCAGCGTGAGGGGGACAGGTAGCACAGATACGCAGTATTTT. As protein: CSVRGTGSTDTQYF.

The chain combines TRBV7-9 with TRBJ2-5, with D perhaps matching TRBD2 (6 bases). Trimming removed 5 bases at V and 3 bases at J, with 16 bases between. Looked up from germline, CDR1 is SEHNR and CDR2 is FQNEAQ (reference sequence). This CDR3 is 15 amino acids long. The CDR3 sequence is CASSPRWRGEETQYF. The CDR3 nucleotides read TGTGCCAGCAGCCCCCGCTGGCGGGGAGAAGAGACCCAGTACTTC.

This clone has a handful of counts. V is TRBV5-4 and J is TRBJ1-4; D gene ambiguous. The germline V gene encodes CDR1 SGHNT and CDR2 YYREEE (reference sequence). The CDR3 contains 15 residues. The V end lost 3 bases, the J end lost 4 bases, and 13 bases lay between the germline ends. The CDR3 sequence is CASSSRGGSNEKLFF. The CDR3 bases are TGTGCCAGCAGCTCTCGAGGAGGGAGTAATGAAAAACTGTTTTTT.

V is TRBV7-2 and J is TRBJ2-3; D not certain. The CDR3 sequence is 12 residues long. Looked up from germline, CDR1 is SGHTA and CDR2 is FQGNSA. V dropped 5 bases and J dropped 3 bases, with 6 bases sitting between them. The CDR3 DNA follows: TGTGCCAGCAGCGTCCTAACAGATACGCAGTATTTT. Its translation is CASSVLTDTQYF.